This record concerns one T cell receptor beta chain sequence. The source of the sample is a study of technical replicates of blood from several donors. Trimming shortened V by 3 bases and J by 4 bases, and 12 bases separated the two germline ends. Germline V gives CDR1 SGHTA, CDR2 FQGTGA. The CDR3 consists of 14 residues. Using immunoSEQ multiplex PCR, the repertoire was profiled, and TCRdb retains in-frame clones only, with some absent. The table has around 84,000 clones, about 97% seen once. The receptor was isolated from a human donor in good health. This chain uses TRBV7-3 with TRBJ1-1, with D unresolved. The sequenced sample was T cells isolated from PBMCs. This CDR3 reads CASSLGFGITEAFF. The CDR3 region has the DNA TGTGCCAGCAGCTTGGGGTTCGGGATCACTGAAGCTTTCTTT.